What follows are 10 T cell receptor beta chains derived from one specimen sequenced in a study of blood T cell repertoires in COVID-19. The table came from immunoSEQ multiplex PCR; TCRdb's copy has only in-frame clones and leaves some out. There are some 35,000 clones in the sample; about 88% occur only once, and more than 15% lies in the top ten. Sequencing used peripheral blood. These receptors came from a man between 65 and 85 years old with acute or convalescent COVID-19.

This chain connects TRBV2 to TRBJ1-1; TRBD1 aligns across 7 bases. In germline, CDR1 is SNHLY, CDR2 FYNNEI. The CDR3 length is 12 residues. J gave up 4 bases and V 5 bases, and 1 base lay outside the gene matches. CDR3 sequence reads: CASSWTGTEAFF. The CDR3 region has the DNA TGTGCCAGCAGTTGGACAGGCACTGAAGCTTTCTTT.

The V and J genes are TRBV12-3 or TRBV12-4 and TRBJ2-7; 8 bases agree with TRBD1. The CDR3 runs to 13 residues. Trimming at V came to 7 bases and at J to 6 bases, leaving 8 bases not matched to a gene. CDR3 protein: CASTSWTGSEQYF. CDR3 coding DNA: TGTGCCAGCACTTCATGGACAGGGAGCGAGCAGTACTTC.

This chain connects TRBV28 to TRBJ1-6; TRBD1 matches at 7 bases. V was pared by 4 bases and J by 7 bases, with 4 bases of the junction left unmatched. The CDR3 runs 14 residues. CDR1 is MDHEN, CDR2 SYDVKM, per germline. CDR3 loop: CASSSGGQNSPLHF. The CDR3 nucleotides are TGTGCCAGCAGTTCAGGGGGACAGAATTCACCCCTCCACTTT.

A single count supports this clone. The rearrangement links TRBV3-1 (or the pseudogene TRBV3-2) to TRBJ2-7, with TRBD2 matching over 13 bases. The germline CDR1 and CDR2 sequences are LGHDT and YNNKEL (reference sequence). CDR3 length: 15 residues. V lost 1 base to trimming and J lost 5 bases; unmatched junction nucleotides: 2. The CDR3 region is CASSQAGLAGNEQYF. The CDR3 DNA reads TGTGCCAGCAGCCAAGCGGGACTAGCGGGAAACGAGCAGTACTTC.

The chain joins TRBV3-1 (or the pseudogene TRBV3-2) to TRBJ1-6, with 7 bases matching TRBD1. The CDR3 spans 17 residues. V lost 5 bases to trimming and J lost 0 bases; unmatched junction nucleotides: 7. Looked up from germline, CDR1 is LGHDT and CDR2 is YNNKEL (reference sequence). This CDR3 is CASSYNRGFSYNSPLHF. CDR3 coding DNA: TGTGCCAGCAGCTATAACAGGGGATTCTCCTATAATTCACCCCTCCACTTT.

This chain connects TRBV4-1 to TRBJ2-2, with TRBD1 identical over 10 bases. The trim removed 8 bases at V and 5 bases at J, leaving 5 bases unmatched. Germline-derived CDR1 and CDR2 are MGHRA and YSYEKL. The CDR3 runs 14 residues. Here the CDR3 reads CASEGQGYTGELFF. CDR3 coding DNA: TGCGCCAGCGAGGGACAGGGGTATACCGGGGAGCTGTTTTTT.

The genes are TRBV21-1 and TRBJ1-5; TRBD1 is taken as the D call from the table, unchecked against the DNA. TRBV21-1 is a pseudogene segment. The CDR3 has 19 amino acids. The CDR3 loop reads CASSKVPDRGRGGNQPQHF. The CDR3 DNA reads as TGTGCCAGCAGCAAAGTTCCGGACAGGGGGCGCGGCGGCAATCAGCCCCAGCATTTT.

The CDR3 coding sequence is TGTGCCAGCTCACCTTCTCCGGGACAGGGCTCGGCAGAGACCCAGTACTTC. It specifies CASSPSPGQGSAETQYF. The rearrangement links TRBV18 to TRBJ2-5, with 9 nucleotides matching TRBD1. J lost 4 bases, V lost 3 bases, and 12 bases had no gene match. Germline V gives CDR1 KGHSH, CDR2 LQKENI. The CDR3 is 17 residues long.

This clone was observed a single time. Different DNA sequences within this sample yield the same CDR3. The chain is built from TRBV7-8 and TRBJ2-7; TRBD2 agrees at 7 bases. The length of the CDR3 is 17 residues. CDR1 is SGHVS, CDR2 FQNEAQ, per germline. J was trimmed by 2 bases and V by 1 base; bases with no gene match: 11. The CDR3 DNA follows: TGTGCCAGCAGCTTAGAGGGGCGGGGCGGGAGCCCCTACGAGCAGTACTTC. As protein: CASSLEGRGGSPYEQYF. The entire variable domain, with the rest obtained from reference TRBV7-8 and TRBJ2-7, is as follows: GAGVSQSPRYKVAKRGQDVALRCDPISGHVSLFWYQQALGQGPEFLTYFQNEAQLDKSGLPSDRFFAERPEGSVSTLKIQRTQQEDSAVYLCASSLEGRGGSPYEQYFGPGTRLTVT.

The chain has TRBV13 and TRBJ2-7; 8 bases are shared with TRBD2. The CDR3 contains 14 residues. Germline assignment: CDR1 PRHDT and CDR2 FYEKMQ (reference sequence). Unmatched junction bases numbered 7, after V lost 6 bases and J lost 3 bases. The CDR3 bases are TGTGCCAGCAGTCGCGGGACTAGGAGCTACGAGCAGTACTTC. Translated: CASSRGTRSYEQYF.